This T cell receptor (beta chain) was recovered during a study of blood T cell repertoires in COVID-19. Study in general: Samples representing acute and convalescent COVID-19 were sourced from the United States, Italy and Spain. T cells, B-cell-depleted T cells, or PBMCs supplied cDNA or gDNA.

Authors' methods: Reference gene primer amplification yielded estimated nucleated cell counts. Here immunoSEQ multiplex PCR was the method, and the copy in TCRdb shows in-frame clones only, minus some. The V and J calls and clone size are taken from that table; D and trimming were inferred from the DNA. The table includes tens of thousands of clones, around 89% detected once. The V segment lost 5 bases and the J segment 6 bases; nucleotides outside the gene matches: 6. The CDR3 sequence is 14 residues long. CDR1 MDHEN and CDR2 SYDVKM come from the germline V gene. This clone turned up a few times. This TCR was recovered from a man in his sixties or seventies with active COVID-19. J is TRBJ1-5 and V is TRBV28; TRBD1 matches at 8 bases. The sample comprised peripheral blood. The CDR3 spells CASSIGQGGQPQHF. Here the CDR3 DNA reads TGTGCCAGCAGTATAGGACAGGGAGGTCAGCCCCAGCATTTT.